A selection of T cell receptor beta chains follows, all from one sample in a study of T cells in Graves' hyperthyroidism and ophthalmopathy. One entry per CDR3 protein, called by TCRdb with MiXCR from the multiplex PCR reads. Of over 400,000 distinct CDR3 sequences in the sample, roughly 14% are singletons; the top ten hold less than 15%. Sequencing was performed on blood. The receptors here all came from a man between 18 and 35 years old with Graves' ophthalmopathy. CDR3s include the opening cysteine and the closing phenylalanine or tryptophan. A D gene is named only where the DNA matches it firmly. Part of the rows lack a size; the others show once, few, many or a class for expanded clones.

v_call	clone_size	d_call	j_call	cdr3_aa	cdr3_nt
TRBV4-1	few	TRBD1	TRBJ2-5	CASSQSPTGGFETQYF	TGCGCCAGCAGCCAATCCCCGACAGGGGGCTTCGAGACCCAGTACTTC
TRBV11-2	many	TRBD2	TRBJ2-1	CASSHRLAGGRYEQFF	TGTGCCAGCAGTCATAGACTAGCGGGTGGGCGATATGAGCAGTTCTTC
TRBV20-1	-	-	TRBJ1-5	CSAKDRDSNQPQHF	TGCAGTGCGAAAGACCGGGACAGCAATCAGCCCCAGCATTTT
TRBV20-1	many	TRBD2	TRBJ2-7	CSANTRTSAYEQYF	TGCAGTGCTAACACCCGGACTAGCGCTTACGAGCAGTACTTC
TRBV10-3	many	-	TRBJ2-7	CAISASVVYEQYF	TGTGCCATCAGTGCTTCGGTGGTCTACGAGCAGTACTTC
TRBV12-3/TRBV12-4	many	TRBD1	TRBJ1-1	CASSGQANTEAFF	TGTGCCAGCTCGGGACAGGCAAACACTGAAGCTTTCTTT
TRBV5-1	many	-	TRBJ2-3	CASSSRTEITDTQYF	TGCGCCAGCAGCTCAAGGACGGAGATCACAGATACGCAGTATTTT
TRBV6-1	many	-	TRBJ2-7	CASRLKGGGLSSYEQYF	TGTGCCAGCAGATTAAAGGGCGGAGGGCTGAGCTCCTACGAGCAGTACTTC
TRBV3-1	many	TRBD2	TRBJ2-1	CASSQDRSGRANEQFF	TGTGCCAGCAGCCAAGATAGAAGCGGGAGGGCCAATGAGCAGTTCTTC
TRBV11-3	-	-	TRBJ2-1	CASSLALAGHEQSF	TGTGCCAGCAGCTTAGCTTTGGCGGGCCATGAGCAGTCCTTC
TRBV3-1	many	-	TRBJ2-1	CASSQFRGAHNEQFF	TGTGCCAGCAGCCAATTTCGGGGGGCCCACAATGAGCAGTTCTTC
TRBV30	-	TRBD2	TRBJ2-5	CALGLAQETQYF	TGTGCCTTGGGACTAGCCCAAGAGACCCAGTACTTC
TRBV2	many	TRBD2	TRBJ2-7	CASSYVGGGLYEQYF	TGTGCCAGCAGTTACGTCGGCGGGGGGCTTTACGAGCAGTACTTC
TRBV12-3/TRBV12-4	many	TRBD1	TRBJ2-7	CASSLGDRAAYEQYF	TGTGCCAGCAGTTTAGGGGACAGGGCGGCCTACGAGCAGTACTTC
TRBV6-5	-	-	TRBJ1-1	CASSYSSWGTTEAFF	TGTGCCAGCAGTTACTCTTCGTGGGGTACCACTGAAGCTTTCTTT
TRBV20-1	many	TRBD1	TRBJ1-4	CSAYGQGATNEKLFF	TGCAGTGCTTACGGACAGGGCGCAACTAATGAAAAACTGTTTTTT
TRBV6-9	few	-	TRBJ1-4	CASSYEGGNEKLFF	TGTGCCAGCAGTTACGAGGGCGGGAATGAAAAACTGTTTTTT
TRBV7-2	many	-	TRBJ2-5	CASSFYPRETQYF	TGTGCCAGCAGCTTCTATCCCCGAGAGACCCAGTACTTC
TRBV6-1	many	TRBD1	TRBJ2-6	CASRGPGQFRGSGANVLTF	TGTGCCAGCAGGGGGCCGGGACAGTTCCGCGGTTCTGGGGCCAACGTCCTGACTTTC
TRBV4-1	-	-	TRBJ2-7	CASSPSRGNVPYEQYF	TGCGCCAGCAGCCCTTCCCGGGGCAATGTCCCCTACGAGCAGTACTTC
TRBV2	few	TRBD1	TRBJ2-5	CASSEVLRTGGGQETQYF	TGTGCCAGCAGTGAAGTCCTTAGGACAGGGGGCGGTCAAGAGACCCAGTACTTC
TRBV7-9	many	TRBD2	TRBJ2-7	CASSLLTSRFNEQYF	TGTGCCAGCAGCTTACTGACTAGCCGTTTCAACGAGCAGTACTTC
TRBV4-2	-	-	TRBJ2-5	CASSPGRGAQETQYF	TGTGCCAGCAGCCCTGGGAGGGGGGCTCAAGAGACCCAGTACTTC
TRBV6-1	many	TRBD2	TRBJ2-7	CASSGGTSWKGEQYF	TGTGCCAGCAGTGGGGGGACTAGCTGGAAAGGCGAGCAGTACTTC
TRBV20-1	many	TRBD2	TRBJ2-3	CSARDSGGVTQYF	TGCAGTGCTAGAGATAGCGGGGGTGTTACGCAGTATTTT
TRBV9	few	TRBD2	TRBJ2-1	CASSVGLARDEQFF	TGTGCCAGCAGCGTAGGACTAGCGCGCGATGAGCAGTTCTTC
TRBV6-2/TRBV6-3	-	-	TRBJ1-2	CASRQNLNDRTYGYTF	TGTGCCAGCAGACAGAACTTAAACGACAGGACCTATGGCTACACCTTC
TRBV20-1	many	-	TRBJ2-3	CSAEEGGTTQYF	TGCAGTGCGGAAGAGGGGGGGACTACGCAGTATTTT
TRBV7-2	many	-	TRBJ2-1	CASSLGVWRSYNEQFF	TGTGCCAGCAGCTTAGGGGTATGGCGGAGCTACAATGAGCAGTTCTTC
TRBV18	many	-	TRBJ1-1	CASVQSPTETEAFF	TGTGCCAGCGTCCAATCCCCGACGGAGACTGAAGCTTTCTTT
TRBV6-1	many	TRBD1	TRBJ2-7	CASSQPPGTGGGEQYF	TGTGCCAGCAGTCAACCTCCCGGGACAGGGGGCGGAGAGCAGTACTTC
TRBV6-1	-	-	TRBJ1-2	CASSTREYGYTF	TGTGCCAGCAGTACAAGGGAGTATGGCTACACCTTC
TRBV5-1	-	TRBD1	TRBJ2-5	CASSVEQGPSPRYF	TGCGCCAGCAGCGTGGAACAGGGGCCCTCTCCCAGGTACTTC
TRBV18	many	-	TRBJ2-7	CASSPPSQVYEQYF	TGTGCCAGCTCACCACCGTCGCAGGTTTACGAGCAGTACTTC
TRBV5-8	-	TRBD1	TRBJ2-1	CASSLGGGSEQFF	TGTGCCAGCAGCTTGGGAGGGGGCAGTGAGCAGTTCTTC
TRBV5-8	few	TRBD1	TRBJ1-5	CASSEGQGSNQPQHF	TGTGCCAGCAGCGAGGGACAGGGGAGCAATCAGCCCCAGCATTTT